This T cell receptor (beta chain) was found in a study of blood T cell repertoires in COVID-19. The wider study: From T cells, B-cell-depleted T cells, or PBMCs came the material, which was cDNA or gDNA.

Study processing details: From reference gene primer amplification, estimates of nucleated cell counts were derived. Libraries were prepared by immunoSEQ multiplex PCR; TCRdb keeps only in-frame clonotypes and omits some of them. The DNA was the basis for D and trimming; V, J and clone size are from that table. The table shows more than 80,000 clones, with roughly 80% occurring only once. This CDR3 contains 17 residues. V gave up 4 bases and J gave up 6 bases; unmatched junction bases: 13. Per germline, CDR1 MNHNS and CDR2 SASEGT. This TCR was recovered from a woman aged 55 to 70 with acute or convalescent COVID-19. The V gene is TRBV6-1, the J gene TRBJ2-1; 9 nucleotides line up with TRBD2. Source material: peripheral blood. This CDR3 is CASSGRGLAGTPNEQFF. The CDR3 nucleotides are TGTGCCAGCAGTGGGCGAGGGCTAGCGGGGACCCCCAATGAGCAGTTCTTC.